These 3 T cell receptor beta chains originate from one sample sequenced in a study of blood T cell repertoires in COVID-19. Libraries were prepared by immunoSEQ multiplex PCR; TCRdb keeps only in-frame clonotypes and omits some of them. The data hold more than 250,000 clones, with 86% observed a single time. The sequenced sample consisted of peripheral blood. These receptor sequences come from a young man with active or convalescent COVID-19.

This clone is a singleton in its sample. This sequence joins TRBV19 and TRBJ1-5; unclear D gene. This CDR3 has 15 residues. Trimming cost V 3 bases and J 2 bases, with 11 bases left between them. CDR1 is LNHDA, CDR2 SQIVND, per germline (reference sequence). DNA of the CDR3: TGTGCCAGTAGTATGGTCGTCGGGGGCAATCAGCCCCAGCATTTT. Protein product: CASSMVVGGNQPQHF.

This chain joins TRBV28 and TRBJ2-5; maybe TRBD2 (6 bases). This CDR3 has 14 amino acids. The V end lost 7 bases, the J end lost 5 bases, and 17 bases lay between the germline ends. Germline V gene data show CDR1 as MDHEN and CDR2 as SYDVKM. Here the CDR3 reads CASTPRGGGETQYF. Written as DNA, the CDR3 is TGTGCCAGCACCCCGCGCGGCGGAGGGGAGACCCAGTACTTC.

The chain has TRBV7-6 and TRBJ2-3, with a possible D match to TRBD1 (6 bases). Germline assignment: CDR1 SGHVS and CDR2 FNYEAQ. Trimming removed 3 bases at V and 4 bases at J, with 20 bases between. The CDR3 loop spans 17 amino acids. CDR3 loop: CASSFKTGGKVADTQYF. The CDR3, as DNA: TGTGCCAGCAGCTTTAAGACAGGCGGTAAGGTGGCAGATACGCAGTATTTT.